Only a few counts were recorded for the clone carrying this TCR beta chain. The data are from a study of T-cell reconstitution after alpha-beta-depleted transplantation in children. From germline, CDR1 is SEHNR and CDR2 FQNEAQ (reference sequence). The CDR3 spans 16 residues. V lost 3 bases, J lost 2 bases, and 8 bases stayed unmatched. Researchers prepared the TCRbeta library using unique molecular identifiers, the study reports. TCRdb re-called the PCR reads through MiXCR, storing one row per CDR3 protein. The sample includes hundreds of thousands of distinct CDR3 sequences, roughly 15% of them seen just once.

The starting material was PBMCs, mostly from graft donor cells, obtained 360 days after TCRalphabeta/CD19-depleted stem cell transplant. The V call is TRBV7-9, the J call TRBJ2-7, with 9 positions matching TRBD2. The source is a male patient aged 10-17 years who had a stem cell transplant for acute lymphoblastic leukemia, so the T cells may come from the graft donor. CDR3 region: CASSLRLAAITYEQYF. In DNA form, the CDR3 reads TGTGCCAGCAGCTTGAGACTAGCGGCAATAACCTACGAGCAGTACTTC.